The next 11 T cell receptor beta chains were all read from a single sample in a study of blood T cell repertoires in COVID-19. Libraries were prepared by immunoSEQ multiplex PCR; TCRdb keeps only in-frame clonotypes and omits some of them. The sample has about 220,000 clones; around 91% are singletons. Sequencing input: PBMCs or T cells enriched from blood (not recorded which). These receptors all stem from a woman aged 18-29 years in a cohort exposed to, infected with or recovered from COVID-19 (not recorded which).

This clone was counted a single time. The J gene is TRBJ2-3, the V gene TRBV27; TRBD1 agrees at 7 bases. Losses at the gene ends were 2 bases for V and 2 bases for J; bases not matched to a gene: 4. The germline V gene encodes CDR1 MNHEY and CDR2 SMNVEV (reference sequence). This CDR3 has 15 amino acids. The CDR3 DNA follows: TGTGCCAGCAGTTTAAGACAGGGATCCACAGATACGCAGTATTTT. Its translation: CASSLRQGSTDTQYF.

The chain links TRBV2 to TRBJ2-5; possible D gene TRBD2, 6 bases. CDR3 length equals 15 residues. Trimming removed 6 bases from V and 0 bases from J, with 14 bases in between. Looked up from germline, CDR1 is SNHLY and CDR2 is FYNNEI. The CDR3 DNA reads as TGTGCCAGCAGGGTCGGAGGAGGGTACCAAGAGACCCAGTACTTC. As protein: CASRVGGGYQETQYF.

V usage is TRBV4-1 and J usage is TRBJ2-1, with D uncertain. Deletions cut 3 bases from V and 6 bases from J, with 15 bases between. CDR3 size: 15 residues. From germline, CDR1 is MGHRA and CDR2 YSYEKL. The chain's CDR3 is CASSHPLGSTNEQFF. In nucleotides, the CDR3 is TGCGCCAGCAGCCACCCCCTCGGTTCAACCAATGAGCAGTTCTTC.

The chain couples TRBV2 to TRBJ1-5, with D perhaps TRBD1 (6 bases). V lost 4 bases and J lost 12, with 19 bases in between. The CDR3 runs 14 residues. The V gene's germline CDR1 is SNHLY and CDR2 FYNNEI. CDR3 sequence (DNA): TGTGCCAGCAGTGGGCGCAGTTTACAGGGCCGCCAGCATTTT. Amino acid sequence: CASSGRSLQGRQHF.

This sequence joins TRBV6-5 and TRBJ2-7, with D perhaps TRBD1 (6 bases). V gave up 8 bases and J gave up 5 bases, with 13 bases separating them. CDR1 and CDR2 from the germline V gene are MNHEY and SVGAGI. The CDR3 loop spans 12 amino acids. The CDR3 reads CASGSGVHEQYF. The CDR3 DNA is TGTGCCAGCGGCTCAGGGGTCCACGAGCAGTACTTC.

The chain links TRBV10-3 to TRBJ2-3; TRBD2 aligns across 7 bases. Germline V gene lookup returns CDR1 ENHRY and CDR2 SYGVKD. The V and J ends lost 4 bases and 5 bases, in that order; junction bases with no gene match: 15. The CDR3 consists of 17 residues. In DNA, the CDR3 is TGTGCCATCAGTGGGGCGCCGAGGGGAGGGTTTGGAGATACGCAGTATTTT. It translates to CAISGAPRGGFGDTQYF.

This sequence joins TRBV4-1 and TRBJ2-7; D is ambiguous. CDR3 length: 14 amino acids. V lost 1 base, J lost 0 bases, and 7 bases lay in between. Germline CDR1 reads MGHRA; CDR2 reads YSYEKL. DNA for the CDR3: TGCGCCAGCAGCCAAGCGCGGCACTCCTACGAGCAGTACTTC. Translating it yields CASSQARHSYEQYF.

This clone was recorded only once. The rearrangement uses TRBV24-1 and TRBJ2-1; possible D gene TRBD1, 5 bases. The germline V gene encodes CDR1 KGHDR and CDR2 SFDVKD. The CDR3 is 16 residues long. The V end was cut by 1 base, the J end by 3 bases, with 12 bases between. CDR3 sequence (DNA): TGTGCCACCAGTGATTTAGACAGTCACTTCTACAATGAGCAGTTCTTC. Its translation is CATSDLDSHFYNEQFF.

The chain employs TRBV3-1 (or the pseudogene TRBV3-2) and TRBJ2-7; the match to TRBD1 covers 11 bases. The CDR3 totals 16 residues. The germline V gene has CDR1 LGHDT and CDR2 YNNKEL (reference sequence). V lost 4 bases, J lost 2 bases, and 7 bases stayed unmatched. The CDR3 region is CASSLEWGQGAYEQYF. The CDR3, as DNA: TGTGCCAGCAGCCTTGAGTGGGGACAGGGGGCCTACGAGCAGTACTTC.

The chain uses TRBV7-9 and TRBJ1-6; TRBD1 matches at 7 bases. The CDR3 sequence is 15 residues long. Germline V gene data show CDR1 as SEHNR and CDR2 as FQNEAQ (reference sequence). V shed 0 bases, J shed 6 bases, and the junction held 2 bases outside the gene matches. Here the CDR3 DNA reads TGTGCCAGCAGCTTAGCGCGACAGGGTAATTCACCCCTCCACTTT. It is translated as CASSLARQGNSPLHF.

This clone was recorded once. The V and J genes are TRBV5-1 and TRBJ1-2, with D possibly TRBD1 on 5 matching bases. Trimming cost V 4 bases and J 8 bases, with 21 bases left between them. This CDR3 comprises 15 residues. In germline, CDR1 is SGHRS, CDR2 YFSETQ. As DNA, the CDR3 is TGCGCCAGCAGCGACGGGGGATGGGGGTCGGAAGGCTACACCTTC. This sequence encodes CASSDGGWGSEGYTF. Filled out from reference TRBV5-1 and TRBJ1-2, the complete variable domain reads KAGVTQTPRYLIKTRGQQVTLSCSPISGHRSVSWYQQTPGQGLQFLFEYFSETQRNKGNFPGRFSGRQFSNSRSEMNVSTLELGDSALYLCASSDGGWGSEGYTFGSGTRLTVV.